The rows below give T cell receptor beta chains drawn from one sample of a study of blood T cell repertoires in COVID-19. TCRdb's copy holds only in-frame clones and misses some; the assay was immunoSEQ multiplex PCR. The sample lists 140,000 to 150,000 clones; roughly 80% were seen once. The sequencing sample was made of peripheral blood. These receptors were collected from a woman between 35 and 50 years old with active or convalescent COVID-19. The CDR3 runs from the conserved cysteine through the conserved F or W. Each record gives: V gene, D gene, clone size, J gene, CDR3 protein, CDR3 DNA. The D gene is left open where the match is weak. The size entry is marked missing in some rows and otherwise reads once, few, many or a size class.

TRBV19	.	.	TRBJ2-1	CASSILAPYNEQFF	TGTGCCAGTAGTATTCTAGCCCCCTACAATGAGCAGTTCTTC
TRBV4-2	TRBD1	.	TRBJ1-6	CASSIRTGSPSPLHF	TGTGCCAGCAGCATTCGGACAGGGTCTCCTTCACCCCTCCACTTT
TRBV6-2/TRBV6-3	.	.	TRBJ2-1	CASSLQGWEQFF	TGTGCCAGCAGTTTACAGGGATGGGAGCAGTTCTTC
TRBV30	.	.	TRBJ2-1	CAWSVHLDNEQFF	TGTGCCTGGAGTGTACATCTCGACAATGAGCAGTTCTTC
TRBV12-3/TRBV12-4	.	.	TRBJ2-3	CATSRRTDTQYF	TGTGCCACTAGCCGGCGCACAGATACGCAGTATTTT
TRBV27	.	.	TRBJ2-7	CASSFGEGYEQYF	TGTGCCAGCAGTTTTGGCGAGGGATACGAGCAGTACTTC
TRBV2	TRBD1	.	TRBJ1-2	CASSEWLGTGPNYGYTF	TGTGCCAGCAGTGAATGGCTAGGGACAGGACCTAACTATGGCTACACCTTC
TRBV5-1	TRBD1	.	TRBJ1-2	CASSPGDSRLYGYTF	TGCGCCAGCAGCCCGGGGGACAGTCGACTCTATGGCTACACCTTC
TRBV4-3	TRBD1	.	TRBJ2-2	CASSYSGTAGELFF	TGCGCCAGCAGCTATTCCGGGACAGCCGGGGAGCTGTTTTTT
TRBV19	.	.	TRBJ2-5	CASSINRGGTQYF	TGTGCCAGTAGTATAAACAGGGGAGGGACCCAGTACTTC
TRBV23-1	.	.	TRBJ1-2	CASGPFYGYTF	TGCGCCAGCGGGCCGTTCTATGGCTACACCTTC
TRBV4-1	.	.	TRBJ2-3	CASSQRSRGSTDTQYF	TGCGCCAGCAGCCAAAGATCCAGGGGTAGCACAGATACGCAGTATTTT
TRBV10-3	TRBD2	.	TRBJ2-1	CAISGTSGYNEQFF	TGTGCCATCAGTGGGACTAGCGGGTACAATGAGCAGTTCTTC
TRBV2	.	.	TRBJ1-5	CASSERGSNQPQHF	TGTGCCAGCAGTGAGAGAGGCTCCAATCAGCCCCAGCATTTT
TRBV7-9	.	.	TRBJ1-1	CASSTQGGTEAFF	TGTGCCAGCAGTACACAGGGAGGGACTGAAGCTTTCTTT
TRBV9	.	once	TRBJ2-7	CASSVGPSSDEQYF	TGTGCCAGCAGCGTAGGCCCCTCTTCGGACGAGCAGTACTTC
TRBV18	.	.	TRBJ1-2	CASSPLDSTNYGYTF	TGTGCCAGCTCTCCCCTGGACAGCACTAACTATGGCTACACCTTC
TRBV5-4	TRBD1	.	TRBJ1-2	CASSSTRLGTAYGYTF	TGTGCCAGCAGCTCGACCAGACTCGGGACAGCCTATGGCTACACCTTC
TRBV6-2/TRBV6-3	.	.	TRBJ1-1	CASSYYLRDTEAFF	TGTGCCAGCAGTTACTACTTACGAGACACTGAAGCTTTCTTT
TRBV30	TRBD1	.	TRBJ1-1	CAWREPGQPILMNTEAFF	TGTGCCTGGAGGGAACCGGGACAGCCTATTCTCATGAACACTGAAGCTTTCTTT
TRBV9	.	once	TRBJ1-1	CASTSGGGTEAFF	TGTGCCAGCACTTCCGGGGGGGGCACTGAAGCTTTCTTT
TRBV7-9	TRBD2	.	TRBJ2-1	CASSNKAGASYNEQFF	TGTGCCAGCAGCAATAAAGCGGGGGCCTCCTACAATGAGCAGTTCTTC
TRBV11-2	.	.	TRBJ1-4	CASSLGSREKLFF	TGTGCCAGCAGCTTAGGTTCGAGGGAAAAACTGTTTTTT
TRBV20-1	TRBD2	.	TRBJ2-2	CSASRPGLGGTGELFF	TGCAGTGCTAGTCGTCCGGGACTAGGAGGGACCGGGGAGCTGTTTTTT
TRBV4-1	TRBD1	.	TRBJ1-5	CASSQDEPGQGRQPQHF	TGCGCCAGCAGCCAAGATGAACCGGGACAGGGGCGTCAGCCCCAGCATTTT
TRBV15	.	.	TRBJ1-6	CATSRDEGYNSPLHF	TGTGCCACCAGCAGAGATGAGGGCTATAATTCACCCCTCCACTTT
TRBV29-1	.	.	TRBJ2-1	CSVDYKSSYNEQFF	TGCAGCGTTGATTACAAAAGCTCCTACAATGAGCAGTTCTTC
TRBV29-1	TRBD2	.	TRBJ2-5	CSTSSGSGKTQYF	TGCAGCACCTCAAGCGGGAGTGGAAAGACCCAGTACTTC
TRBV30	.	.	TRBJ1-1	CAWSQQGGTEAFF	TGTGCCTGGAGTCAACAGGGCGGCACTGAAGCTTTCTTT
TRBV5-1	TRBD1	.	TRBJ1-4	CASSLQGAGEKLFF	TGCGCCAGCAGCCTACAGGGGGCTGGAGAAAAACTGTTTTTT
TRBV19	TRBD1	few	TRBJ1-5	CASSIRTGGLSNQPQHF	TGTGCCAGTAGTATAAGGACAGGGGGGTTGAGCAATCAGCCCCAGCATTTT
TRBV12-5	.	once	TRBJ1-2	CASGTGNYGYTF	TGTGCTAGTGGGACAGGAAACTATGGCTACACCTTC
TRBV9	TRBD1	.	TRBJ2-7	CASSTPGTGDEQYF	TGTGCCAGCAGCACCCCCGGGACAGGGGACGAGCAGTACTTC
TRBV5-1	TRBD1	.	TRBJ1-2	CASSLTGQGAGYGYTF	TGCGCCAGCAGCTTAACCGGACAGGGGGCGGGCTATGGCTACACCTTC
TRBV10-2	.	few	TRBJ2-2	CASRLDSNTGELFF	TGCGCCAGCAGGTTGGACTCAAACACCGGGGAGCTGTTTTTT
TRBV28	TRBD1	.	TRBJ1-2	CASSSRDRGSYGYTF	TGTGCCAGCAGTTCGCGGGACAGGGGGAGCTATGGCTACACCTTC
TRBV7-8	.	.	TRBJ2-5	CASRPGVQETQYF	TGTGCCAGCAGACCAGGGGTCCAAGAGACCCAGTACTTC
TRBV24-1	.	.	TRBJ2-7	CATSDPGYEQYF	TGTGCCACCAGTGATCCCGGCTACGAGCAGTACTTC
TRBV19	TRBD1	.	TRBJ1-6	CASSTPGQRASPLHF	TGTGCCAGTAGTACCCCGGGACAGAGGGCTTCACCCCTCCACTTT
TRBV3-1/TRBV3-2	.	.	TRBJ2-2	CASSHWGANTGELFF	TGTGCCAGCAGCCATTGGGGGGCGAACACCGGGGAGCTGTTTTTT
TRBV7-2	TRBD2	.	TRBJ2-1	CASSPGLAGYNEQFF	TGTGCCAGCAGCCCCGGACTAGCGGGCTACAATGAGCAGTTCTTC
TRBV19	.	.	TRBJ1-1	CASSIDGETEAFF	TGTGCCAGTAGTATAGATGGTGAGACTGAAGCTTTCTTT
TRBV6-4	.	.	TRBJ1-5	CASSVDSARNQPQHF	TGTGCCAGCAGTGTAGACAGCGCCCGCAATCAGCCCCAGCATTTT
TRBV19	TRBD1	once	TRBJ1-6	CASSLSRGTGGYNSPLHF	TGTGCCAGTAGTCTCAGCCGGGGGACAGGGGGCTATAATTCACCCCTCCACTTT
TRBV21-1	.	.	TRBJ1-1	CASSTTGMNTEAFF	TGTGCCAGCAGCACAACGGGGATGAACACTGAAGCTTTCTTT
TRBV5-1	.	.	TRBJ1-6	CASSLGSGVNHNSPLHF	TGCGCCAGCAGCTTGGGGTCGGGGGTAAATCATAATTCACCCCTCCACTTT
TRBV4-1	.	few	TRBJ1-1	CASSQAWTTPGNTEAFF	TGCGCCAGCAGCCAAGCCTGGACAACACCTGGGAACACTGAAGCTTTCTTT
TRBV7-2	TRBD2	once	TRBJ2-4	CASSLGGSGVSKNIQYF	TGTGCCAGCAGCTTAGGCGGTAGCGGGGTTTCCAAAAACATTCAGTACTTC
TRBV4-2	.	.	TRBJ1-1	CASSGRGVAEAFF	TGTGCCAGCAGCGGACGCGGGGTCGCTGAAGCTTTCTTT
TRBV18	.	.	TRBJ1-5	CASSPGAGDQPQHF	TGTGCCAGCTCACCTGGGGCAGGGGATCAGCCCCAGCATTTT
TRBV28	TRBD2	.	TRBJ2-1	CASSSPGGRGFGPNEQFF	TGTGCCAGCAGTTCCCCGGGCGGGAGAGGATTCGGCCCCAATGAGCAGTTCTTC
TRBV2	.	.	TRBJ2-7	CATLRWEANPFEQYF	TGTGCCACCTTAAGATGGGAGGCGAACCCGTTTGAGCAGTACTTC
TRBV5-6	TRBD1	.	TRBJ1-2	CASSFRDRYYGYTF	TGTGCCAGCAGCTTCCGGGACAGATACTATGGCTACACCTTC
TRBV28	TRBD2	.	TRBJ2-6	CASSPGGTGANVLTF	TGTGCCAGCAGTCCCGGGGGGACCGGGGCCAACGTCCTGACTTTC